The T cell receptor (beta chain) under discussion was sequenced for a study of blood T cell repertoires in COVID-19. The table came from immunoSEQ multiplex PCR; TCRdb's copy has only in-frame clones and leaves some out. There are about 180,000 clones in the sample; roughly 85% occur only once, and approximately 11% lies in the top ten. The CDR3 length is 16 residues. The V gene end was trimmed by 7 bases and the J gene end by 2 bases; junction bases not matched to a gene: 9. Per germline, CDR1 LNHDA and CDR2 SQIVND (reference sequence). The receptor comes from a human donor with active or convalescent COVID-19. The donor label of this sample is uncertain. The material sequenced was peripheral blood. The rearrangement joins TRBV19 to TRBJ2-2; TRBD1 matches at 8 bases. The CDR3 here is CASMEDRVGNTGELFF. The DNA of the CDR3 is TGTGCCAGTATGGAGGACAGGGTTGGTAACACCGGGGAGCTGTTTTTT.